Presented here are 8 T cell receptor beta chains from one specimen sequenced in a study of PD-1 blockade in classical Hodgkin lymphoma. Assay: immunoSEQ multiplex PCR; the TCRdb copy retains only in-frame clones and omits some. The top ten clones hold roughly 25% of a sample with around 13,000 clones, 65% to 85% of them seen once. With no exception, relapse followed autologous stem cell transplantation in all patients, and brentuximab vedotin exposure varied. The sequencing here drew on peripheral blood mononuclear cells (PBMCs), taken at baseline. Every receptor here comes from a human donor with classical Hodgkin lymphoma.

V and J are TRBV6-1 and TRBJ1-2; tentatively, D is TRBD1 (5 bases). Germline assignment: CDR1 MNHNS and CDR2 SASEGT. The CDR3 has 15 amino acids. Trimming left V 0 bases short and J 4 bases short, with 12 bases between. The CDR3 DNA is TGTGCCAGCAGTGAAGCTTGGGGGTGGGTCTATGGCTACACCTTC. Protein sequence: CASSEAWGWVYGYTF.

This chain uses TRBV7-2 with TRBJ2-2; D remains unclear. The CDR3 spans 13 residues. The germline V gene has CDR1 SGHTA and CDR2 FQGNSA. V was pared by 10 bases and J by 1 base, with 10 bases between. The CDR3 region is CATRYQNTGELFF. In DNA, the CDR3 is TGTGCCACCCGTTATCAGAACACCGGGGAGCTGTTTTTT.

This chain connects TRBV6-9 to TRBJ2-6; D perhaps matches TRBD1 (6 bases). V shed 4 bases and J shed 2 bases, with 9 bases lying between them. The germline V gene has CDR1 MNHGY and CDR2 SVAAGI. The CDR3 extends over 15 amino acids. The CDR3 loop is CASSFGTTGANVLTF. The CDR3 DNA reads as TGTGCCAGCAGTTTTGGGACAACTGGGGCCAACGTCCTGACTTTC.

In DNA, the CDR3 is TGTGCCAGCAGCCCCGGGGGCAGCTCCTACAATGAGCAGTTCTTC. It codes for CASSPGGSSYNEQFF. The rearrangement links TRBV5-5 to TRBJ2-1; D tentatively reads TRBD1 or TRBD2 (6 bases each). Germline values: CDR1 SGHKS, CDR2 YYEKEE (reference sequence). V lost 4 bases and J 0 bases, leaving 11 bases between the germline ends. The CDR3 consists of 15 residues.

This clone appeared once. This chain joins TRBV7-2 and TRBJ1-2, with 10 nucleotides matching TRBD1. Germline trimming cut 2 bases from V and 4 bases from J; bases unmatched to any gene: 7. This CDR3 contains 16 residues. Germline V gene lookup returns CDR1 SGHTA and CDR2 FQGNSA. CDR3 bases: TGTGCCAGCAGCTTAACCGGGACAGGGGCCTTCTATGGCTACACCTTC. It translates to CASSLTGTGAFYGYTF.

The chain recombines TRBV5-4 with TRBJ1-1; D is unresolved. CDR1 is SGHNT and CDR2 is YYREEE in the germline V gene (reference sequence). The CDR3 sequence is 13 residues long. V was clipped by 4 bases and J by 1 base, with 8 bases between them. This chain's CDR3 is CASSPRRNTEAFF. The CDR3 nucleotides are TGTGCCAGCAGCCCCCGCCGGAACACTGAAGCTTTCTTT.

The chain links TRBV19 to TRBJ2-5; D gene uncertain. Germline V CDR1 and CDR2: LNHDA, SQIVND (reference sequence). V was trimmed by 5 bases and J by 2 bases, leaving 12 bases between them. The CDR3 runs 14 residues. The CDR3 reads CASSRLQSQETQYF. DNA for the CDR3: TGTGCCAGTAGTCGGCTACAATCTCAAGAGACCCAGTACTTC.

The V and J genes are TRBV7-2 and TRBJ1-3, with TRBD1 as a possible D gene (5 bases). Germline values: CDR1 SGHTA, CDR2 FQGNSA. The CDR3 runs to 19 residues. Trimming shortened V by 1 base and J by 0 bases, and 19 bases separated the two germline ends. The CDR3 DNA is TGTGCCAGCAGCTTAGTTGGATGGGGGGGAGGTGGCTCTGGAAACACCATATATTTT. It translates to CASSLVGWGGGGSGNTIYF.